This T cell receptor (beta chain) derives from a study of cytomegalovirus exposure and HLA in healthy donors. Sequencing used immunoSEQ multiplex PCR; TCRdb keeps in-frame clones, though not all of them. The table has 110,000 to 150,000 clones, approximately 92% seen once. There are 14 residues in the CDR3. V shed 3 bases and J 4 bases; nucleotides not matched to a gene: 5. Germline loops: CDR1 SGHTA, CDR2 FQGNSA. The chain links TRBV7-2 to TRBJ1-2, with 7 bases aligning to TRBD1. This TCR derives from a young woman in good health and CMV-seropositive. The sample comprised PBMCs. CDR3 sequence: CASSLLRGPYGYTF. The CDR3 region has the DNA TGTGCCAGCAGCTTGTTAAGGGGGCCCTATGGCTACACCTTC.